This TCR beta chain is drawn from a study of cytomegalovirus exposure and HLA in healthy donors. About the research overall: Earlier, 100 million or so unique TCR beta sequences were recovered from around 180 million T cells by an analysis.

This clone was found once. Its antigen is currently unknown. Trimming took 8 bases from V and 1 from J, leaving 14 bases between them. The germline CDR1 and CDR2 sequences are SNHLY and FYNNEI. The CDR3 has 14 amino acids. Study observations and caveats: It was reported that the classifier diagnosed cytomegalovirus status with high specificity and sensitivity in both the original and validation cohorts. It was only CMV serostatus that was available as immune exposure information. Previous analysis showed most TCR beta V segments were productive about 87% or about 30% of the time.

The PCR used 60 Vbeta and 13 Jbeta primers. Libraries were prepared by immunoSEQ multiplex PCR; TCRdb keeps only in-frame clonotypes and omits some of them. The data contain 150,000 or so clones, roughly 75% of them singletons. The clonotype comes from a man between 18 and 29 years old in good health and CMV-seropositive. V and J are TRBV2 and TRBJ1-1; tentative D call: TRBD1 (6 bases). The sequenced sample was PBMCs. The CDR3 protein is CASVQRTANTEAFF. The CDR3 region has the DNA TGTGCCAGCGTGCAGCGGACAGCGAACACTGAAGCTTTCTTT.